Below, 12 T cell receptor beta chains from the same sample are listed, as sequenced in a study of blood T cell repertoires in COVID-19 (dated by TCRdb to the early 2020s). Receptor libraries were prepared by the immunoSEQ multiplex PCR assay. Not all clones reach the TCRdb copy of this immuneACCESS table, which keeps in-frame sequences only. Checked studies attribute under half of the gap to unresolved V genes and leave the rest unexplained. This sample is represented by 110,000 or so clones; over 70% of them were singletons. 3.5% to 5% of the sample rests with the top ten. The sample comprised peripheral blood. These receptors originate from a human donor in a cohort sampled during active or convalescent COVID-19.

This clone occurred a few times. The chain links TRBV6-2 or TRBV6-3 to TRBJ2-2, with TRBD1 matching over 9 bases. CDR1 and CDR2 from the germline V gene are MNHEY and SVGEGT. The trim removed 5 bases at V and 5 bases at J, leaving 9 bases unmatched. This CDR3 has 16 residues. The CDR3 is CASSMNRGRFTGELFF. CDR3 DNA: TGTGCCAGCAGTATGAACAGGGGGCGATTTACCGGGGAGCTGTTTTTT.

This chain links TRBV5-1 with TRBJ2-3; D not certain. Trimming shortened V by 0 bases and J by 4 bases, and 12 bases separated the two germline ends. The CDR3 totals 15 residues. CDR1 is SGHRS, CDR2 YFSETQ, per germline. CDR3 DNA sequence: TGCGCCAGCAGCTTGGAAACTCCTACAGCAGATACGCAGTATTTT. This gives the protein CASSLETPTADTQYF. The complete variable domain, with remaining parts taken from reference TRBV5-1 and TRBJ2-3, reads KAGVTQTPRYLIKTRGQQVTLSCSPISGHRSVSWYQQTPGQGLQFLFEYFSETQRNKGNFPGRFSGRQFSNSRSEMNVSTLELGDSALYLCASSLETPTADTQYFGPGTRLTVL.

The CDR3 spells CASSTGTGNGETQYF. The DNA for the CDR3 is TGTGCCAGCAGCACCGGGACAGGGAATGGAGAGACCCAGTACTTC. This rearrangement joins TRBV7-9 to TRBJ2-5; 9 nucleotides match TRBD1. The CDR3 extends over 15 amino acids. V trimming: 5 bases; J trimming: 4 bases; junction bases outside the gene matches: 8. The germline gives CDR1 SEHNR, CDR2 FQNEAQ (reference sequence). Together with reference TRBV7-9 and TRBJ2-5, the CDR3 gives the full variable domain: DTGVSQNPRHKITKRGQNVTFRCDPISEHNRLYWYRQTLGQGPEFLTYFQNEAQLEKSRLLSDRFSAERPKGSFSTLEIQRTEQGDSAMYLCASSTGTGNGETQYFGPGTRLLVL.

The chain uses TRBV27 and TRBJ2-7; possible D gene TRBD2, 7 bases. Germline V gives CDR1 MNHEY, CDR2 SMNVEV (reference sequence). CDR3 length equals 14 residues. Trimming left V 3 bases short and J 0 bases short, with 9 bases between. The CDR3 here is CASSFGGPSYEQYF. The CDR3 DNA reads TGTGCCAGCAGTTTCGGGGGGCCCTCCTACGAGCAGTACTTC.

The gene calls are TRBV7-8 and TRBJ1-2, with 7 positions matching TRBD1. The length of the CDR3 is 14 residues. Per the germline V gene, CDR1 is SGHVS and CDR2 is FQNEAQ. V was clipped by 3 bases and J by 6 bases; unmatched bases: 7. CDR3 DNA: TGTGCCAGCAGCTTTGACGCAGGGGGAAATGGCTACACCTTC. Its translation is CASSFDAGGNGYTF.

The genes are TRBV2 and TRBJ2-2; 9 positions match TRBD1. The CDR3 consists of 16 residues. Germline V CDR1 and CDR2: SNHLY, FYNNEI. V shed 5 bases, J shed 2 bases, and the junction held 6 bases outside the gene matches. CDR3 amino acids: CASSPLTGGNTGELFF. In nucleotides, the CDR3 is TGTGCCAGCAGTCCCCTGACAGGGGGAAACACCGGGGAGCTGTTTTTT.

The chain uses TRBV4-1 and TRBJ2-6; tentative D call: TRBD1 (5 bases). The CDR3 consists of 16 residues. V lost 4 bases and J lost 0, with 10 bases in between. From germline, CDR1 is MGHRA and CDR2 YSYEKL. This CDR3 is CASSPTEVSGANVLTF. CDR3 sequence (DNA): TGCGCCAGCAGCCCGACAGAAGTCTCTGGGGCCAACGTCCTGACTTTC.

Only a few counts were recorded for this clone. The CDR3, as DNA: TGTGCCAGCAGCAAGGTTAAAGTTAAGGGGGATGAAGCTTTCTTT. This translates into CASSKVKVKGDEAFF. This chain uses TRBV21-1 with TRBJ1-1; the table gives TRBD1 as D, unverified against the DNA. TRBV21-1 is reported as a pseudogene. This CDR3 has 15 amino acids.

V usage is TRBV30 and J usage is TRBJ2-1, with 7 bases identical to TRBD2. The CDR3 is 14 residues long. Germline V gene lookup returns CDR1 GTSNPN and CDR2 SVGIG (reference sequence). V trimming: 3 bases; J trimming: 6 bases; junction bases outside the gene matches: 8. CDR3 in amino acids: CAWRWGRAGNEQFF. The CDR3 nucleotides read TGTGCCTGGAGGTGGGGGAGGGCTGGCAATGAGCAGTTCTTC.

This clone showed up just a few times. The V call is TRBV4-3, the J call TRBJ1-5; 7 bases align to TRBD1. After removal of 0 bases from V and 5 bases from J, the junction contained 10 bases not matched to a gene. Germline values: CDR1 LGHNA, CDR2 YSLEER. The length of the CDR3 is 17 residues. CDR3 in DNA: TGCGCCAGCAGCCAAGATGGAGACAGGGAGGTCCATCAGCCCCAGCATTTT. It is translated as CASSQDGDREVHQPQHF.

The chain recombines TRBV6-5 with TRBJ2-7, with D possibly TRBD2 on 6 matching bases. V gave up 6 bases and J gave up 6 bases, with 18 bases separating them. The CDR3 is made up of 14 amino acids. Germline CDR1 reads MNHEY; CDR2 reads SVGAGI. The CDR3 region has the DNA TGTGCCAGCAGCCCCCCGGGGGTTCCTACCGAGCAGTACTTC. Translation gives CASSPPGVPTEQYF.

The CDR3 bases are TGTGCCAGCTCACCACCGGGGGGGTTTAATGAAAAACTGTTTTTT. As protein: CASSPPGGFNEKLFF. V gene TRBV18 combines with J gene TRBJ1-4, with D maybe TRBD1 (5 bases). The V end lost 0 bases, the J end lost 4 bases, and 9 bases lay between the germline ends. Germline CDR1 is KGHSH and CDR2 is LQKENI. CDR3 length: 15 amino acids.